This TCR beta chain was identified in a study of blood T cell repertoires in COVID-19. Looking at the study overall: The United States, Italy and Spain supplied acute and convalescent COVID-19 samples.

Authors' analysis steps: Amplification of reference gene primers was used by the study to estimate nucleated cell counts. Generated by immunoSEQ multiplex PCR, the TCRdb table keeps only in-frame clones and is missing some. That table gives V, J and clone size, and the DNA gave D and trimming. The sample carries 250,000 to 300,000 clones, approximately 82% recorded once. Germline loops: CDR1 SGHRS, CDR2 YFSETQ. The V gene end was trimmed by 5 bases and the J gene end by 8 bases; junction bases not matched to a gene: 10. The CDR3 is 15 residues long. Sequencing used peripheral blood. The receptor was isolated from a man aged 55 to 70 who had recovered from COVID-19. The chain recombines TRBV5-1 with TRBJ1-6; 7 nucleotides line up with TRBD1. CDR3 in amino acids: CASSSTGDKDSPLHF. CDR3 sequence (DNA): TGCGCCAGCAGTTCTACAGGGGATAAGGATTCACCCCTCCACTTT.